A single sample is the source of the 25 T cell receptor beta chains below, sequenced in a study of T-cell reconstitution after alpha-beta-depleted transplantation in children. Unique molecular identifiers were used to barcode this TCRbeta library. TCRdb reprocessed the PCR reads via MiXCR and lists one record per CDR3 protein. The profile shows some 350,000 distinct CDR3 sequences, 15% to 20% of them singletons. The sample here was PBMCs, mostly from graft donor cells, taken 360 days after TCRalphabeta/CD19-depleted stem cell transplant. These receptors originate from a male patient between 2 and 10 years old who had a stem cell transplant for acute lymphoblastic leukemia, so the T cells may come from the graft donor.

This clonotype showed up just a few times. V usage is TRBV19 and J usage is TRBJ2-1; no definite D call. V was clipped by 3 bases and J by 3 bases, with 9 bases between them. The CDR3 covers 14 residues. Germline V gene data show CDR1 as LNHDA and CDR2 as SQIVND (reference sequence). The CDR3 reads CASSINLGYNEQFF. The CDR3 DNA is TGTGCCAGTAGTATCAACCTCGGCTACAATGAGCAGTTCTTC. The whole variable domain, remainder taken from reference TRBV19 and TRBJ2-1, is DGGITQSPKYLFRKEGQNVTLSCEQNLNHDAMYWYRQDPGQGLRLIYYSQIVNDFQKGDIAEGYSVSREKKESFPLTVTSAQKNPTAFYLCASSINLGYNEQFFGPGTRLTVL.

The V gene is TRBV20-1, the J gene TRBJ1-5, with TRBD1 matching 7 bases. V lost 6 bases to trimming and J lost 5 bases; unmatched junction nucleotides: 7. The germline gives CDR1 DFQATT, CDR2 SNEGSKA (reference sequence). The CDR3 runs 13 residues. CDR3 region: CSATGIGDQPQHF. CDR3 bases: TGCAGTGCGACAGGGATCGGGGATCAGCCCCAGCATTTT.

This clonotype was picked up many times. The V and J genes are TRBV7-6 and TRBJ2-1; maybe TRBD2 (5 bases). This CDR3 is built from 13 residues. The germline CDR1 and CDR2 sequences are SGHVS and FNYEAQ. Trimming removed 5 bases at V and 6 bases at J, with 11 bases between. Written as DNA, the CDR3 is TGTGCCAGCAGCACTATCCGGGGCAATGAGCAGTTCTTC. This translates into CASSTIRGNEQFF.

The chain has TRBV24-1 and TRBJ2-1, with 7 bases identical to TRBD2. CDR1 is KGHDR and CDR2 is SFDVKD in the germline V gene. V lost 9 bases, J lost 5 bases, and 12 bases stayed unmatched. This CDR3 is 15 amino acids long. CDR3 protein: CATQTAGEGNNEQFF. CDR3 DNA sequence: TGTGCCACCCAGACGGCGGGGGAAGGGAACAATGAGCAGTTCTTC.

This clonotype appeared many times. J is TRBJ2-7 and V is TRBV6-2 or TRBV6-3; no clear D. Trimming took off 0 bases at V and 0 bases at J, with 3 bases between the two ends. This CDR3 has 13 residues. Germline V gives CDR1 MNHEY, CDR2 SVGEGT. The CDR3 loop reads CASSYSTSYEQYF. CDR3 DNA: TGTGCCAGCAGTTACTCGACCTCCTACGAGCAGTACTTC.

In its sample, this clonotype was seen many times. J is TRBJ1-3 and V is TRBV9; no clear D. From germline, CDR1 is SGDLS and CDR2 YYNGEE. V shed 1 base and J shed 4 bases, with 15 bases lying between them. The CDR3 is made up of 16 amino acids. DNA of the CDR3: TGTGCCAGCAGCGTACCACTGAATTCAGACGGAAACACCATATATTTT. It specifies CASSVPLNSDGNTIYF.

This clonotype appeared a few times. The V and J genes are TRBV7-2 and TRBJ1-2, with D hard to call. The CDR3 contains 14 residues. V was pared by 1 base and J by 3 bases, with 9 bases between. Germline V lookup: CDR1 SGHTA, CDR2 FQGNSA. The CDR3 protein is CASSLGGWDYGYTF. The DNA of the CDR3 is TGTGCCAGCAGCTTAGGCGGGTGGGACTATGGCTACACCTTC.

This clonotype was recorded many times. The CDR3 reads CASSYLNQPQHF. The CDR3 DNA reads as TGTGCCAGCAGCTACCTCAATCAGCCCCAGCATTTT. V is TRBV7-2 and J is TRBJ1-5; D gene uncertain. V was clipped by 4 bases and J by 3 bases, with 4 bases between them. In germline, CDR1 is SGHTA, CDR2 FQGNSA. The CDR3 covers 12 residues.

This clonotype was detected many times. The DNA of the CDR3 is TGTGCCAGTAGTAGGGGTAGCGGGAGGGCCGCTCGCTACGAGCAGTACTTC. Amino acid sequence: CASSRGSGRAARYEQYF. The chain couples TRBV19 to TRBJ2-7; 11 bases map to TRBD2. The CDR3 runs to 17 residues. CDR1 LNHDA and CDR2 SQIVND come from the germline V gene (reference sequence). J was trimmed by 3 bases and V by 4 bases; bases with no gene match: 11. Together with reference TRBV19 and TRBJ2-7, the CDR3 gives the full variable domain: DGGITQSPKYLFRKEGQNVTLSCEQNLNHDAMYWYRQDPGQGLRLIYYSQIVNDFQKGDIAEGYSVSREKKESFPLTVTSAQKNPTAFYLCASSRGSGRAARYEQYFGPGTRLTVT.

The J gene is TRBJ1-1, the V gene TRBV28; D not certain. The ends were cut back, 3 bases at V and 8 bases at J, with 13 bases in the middle. CDR1 is MDHEN, CDR2 SYDVKM, per germline. This CDR3 has 13 residues. The CDR3 loop is CASSFGTAAEAFF. CDR3 bases: TGTGCCAGCAGTTTCGGAACAGCGGCCGAAGCTTTCTTT. Using reference TRBV28 and TRBJ1-1 for the parts outside the CDR3, the full variable domain is DVKVTQSSRYLVKRTGEKVFLECVQDMDHENMFWYRQDPGLGLRLIYFSYDVKMKEKGDIPEGYSVSREKKERFSLILESASTNQTSMYLCASSFGTAAEAFFGQGTRLTVV.

This sequence joins TRBV6-1 and TRBJ2-7, with 14 bases fitting TRBD2. The CDR3 is made up of 16 amino acids. V was pared by 6 bases and J by 4 bases, with 8 bases of the junction left unmatched. Germline V gene sequence: CDR1 MNHNS, CDR2 SASEGT. In DNA form, the CDR3 reads TGTGCCAGCAGACACGGGACTAGCGGGAGAGGGTACGAGCAGTACTTC. Translation gives CASRHGTSGRGYEQYF.

J is TRBJ2-7 and V is TRBV4-2; 11 bases agree with TRBD2. Germline CDR1 is LGHNA and CDR2 is YNFKEQ. This CDR3 has 17 residues. V lost 3 bases to trimming and J lost 3 bases; unmatched junction nucleotides: 10. The CDR3 reads CASSHGEGLAENYEQYF. The CDR3 DNA is TGTGCCAGCAGCCACGGCGAGGGACTAGCGGAGAACTACGAGCAGTACTTC.

The chain carries TRBV28 and TRBJ2-2; 7 bases are shared with TRBD2. The junction had 3 bases not matched to a gene; V was cut back by 5 bases and J by 3 bases. The germline V gene has CDR1 MDHEN and CDR2 SYDVKM. The CDR3 extends over 14 amino acids. DNA for the CDR3: TGTGCCAGCAGTCAGGGAGGGGACACCGGGGAGCTGTTTTTT. Its protein product is CASSQGGDTGELFF.

This clonotype was detected a few times. The chain is built from TRBV29-1 and TRBJ2-1, with D perhaps matching TRBD1 or TRBD2 (5 bases each). There are 15 residues in the CDR3. Germline CDR1 SQVTM, CDR2 ANQGSEA. Trimming removed 3 bases at V and 3 bases at J, with 15 bases between. The CDR3 DNA is TGCAGCGTTGATCGGCAGGGAGAACTCTACAATGAGCAGTTCTTC. Its protein is CSVDRQGELYNEQFF.

The V and J genes are TRBV2 and TRBJ2-4, with D uncertain. This CDR3 comprises 16 residues. Germline V gene data show CDR1 as SNHLY and CDR2 as FYNNEI. V was shortened by 1 base and J by 2 bases, with 12 bases between the two germline ends. CDR3 sequence (DNA): TGTGCCAGCAGTGAAGGTGGGCGGCGGTCCAAAAACATTCAGTACTTC. Protein sequence: CASSEGGRRSKNIQYF.

A note on this clonotype: This sequence may be a read error, since a much larger clone differs from it by one base. The V call is TRBV27, the J call TRBJ2-3; the D gene is possibly TRBD2 (6 bases). Trimming shortened V by 6 bases and J by 4 bases, and 11 bases separated the two germline ends. The CDR3 is 13 residues long. CDR1 MNHEY and CDR2 SMNVEV come from the germline V gene (reference sequence). CDR3 protein: CASRAWGADTQYF. The DNA for the CDR3 is TGTGCCAGCAGGGCGTGGGGGGCAGATACGCAGTATTTT.

This clonotype was detected many times. The gene calls are TRBV3-1 and TRBJ1-3; D is perhaps TRBD1 (5 bases). Trimming removed 0 bases at V and 4 bases at J, with 13 bases between. Germline CDR1 and CDR2: LGHDT and YNNKEL (reference sequence). CDR3 length: 16 amino acids. CDR3 coding DNA: TGTGCCAGCAGCCAAGATCTCTGGACACCCGGAAACACCATATATTTT. This encodes CASSQDLWTPGNTIYF.

This rearrangement joins TRBV5-1 to TRBJ2-1, with a possible D match to TRBD2 (5 bases). The germline gives CDR1 SGHRS, CDR2 YFSETQ. CDR3 size: 13 residues. The V gene lost 4 bases and the J gene lost 0 bases, with 5 bases spanning the gap. The CDR3 here is CASSTSSYNEQFF. The DNA for the CDR3 is TGCGCCAGCAGCACTAGCTCCTACAATGAGCAGTTCTTC.

The chain couples TRBV5-6 to TRBJ1-2, with 8 bases identical to TRBD1. Germline CDR1 reads SGHDT; CDR2 reads YYEEEE. This CDR3 spans 15 amino acids. V shed 0 bases and J 4 bases; nucleotides not matched to a gene: 5. CDR3: CASSLGRGPVYGYTF. CDR3 coding DNA: TGTGCCAGCAGCTTGGGCAGGGGGCCGGTCTATGGCTACACCTTC. The complete variable domain, with remaining parts taken from reference TRBV5-6 and TRBJ1-2, reads DAGVTQSPTHLIKTRGQQVTLRCSPKSGHDTVSWYQQALGQGPQFIFQYYEEEERQRGNFPDRFSGHQFPNYSSELNVNALLLGDSALYLCASSLGRGPVYGYTFGSGTRLTVV.

The chain is built from TRBV29-1 and TRBJ1-2; 7 positions agree with TRBD1. CDR1 and CDR2 (germline): SQVTM, ANQGSEA. The CDR3 spans 13 residues. Trimming cost V 7 bases and J 5 bases; bases outside gene matches: 10. The DNA of the CDR3 is TGCAGCGGCGGAGACAGGGCCCTTTATGGCTACACCTTC. Translation: CSGGDRALYGYTF.

The gene calls are TRBV11-2 and TRBJ2-1, with D tentatively TRBD1 or TRBD2 (5 bases each). CDR1 is SGHAT and CDR2 is FQNNGV in the germline V gene. This CDR3 is built from 16 residues. Trimming left V 6 bases short and J 0 bases short, with 15 bases between. CDR3 residues: CASRSRDPSSYNEQFF. The DNA of the CDR3 is TGTGCCAGCAGGTCCCGGGACCCGAGCTCCTACAATGAGCAGTTCTTC.

The table lists this clonotype with many counts. This chain connects TRBV9 to TRBJ2-1; TRBD2 matches at 11 bases. The V gene's germline CDR1 is SGDLS and CDR2 YYNGEE. This CDR3 spans 15 amino acids. V lost 6 bases, J lost 4 bases, and 6 bases stayed unmatched. Written as DNA, the CDR3 is TGTGCCAGCAATTCCGGGACTAGCGGTTACAATGAGCAGTTCTTC. Its protein is CASNSGTSGYNEQFF.

This clonotype showed up many times. The rearrangement joins TRBV5-8 to TRBJ2-1; the D is unclear. Between the trimmed V and J ends, which lost 4 bases and 4 bases, there was a span of 9 bases. This CDR3 has 13 residues. The V gene's germline CDR1 is SGHTS and CDR2 YDEGEE. The DNA of the CDR3 is TGTGCCAGCAGCCTGTCTACTTACAATGAGCAGTTCTTC. This encodes CASSLSTYNEQFF.

The chain is built from TRBV5-1 and TRBJ2-7; TRBD2 is a possible D gene (6 bases). Germline CDR1 SGHRS, CDR2 YFSETQ. This CDR3 region has 15 residues. Trimming cost V 2 bases and J 5 bases, with 17 bases left between them. Here the CDR3 DNA reads TGCGCCAGCAGCTTAGGGCTAGCGAAGGCCAACGAGCAGTACTTC. It codes for CASSLGLAKANEQYF.

This clonotype was counted between two and nine times. CDR3 loop: CSARGGFWNEQFF. CDR3 in DNA: TGCAGTGCTAGAGGCGGGTTCTGGAATGAGCAGTTCTTC. This sequence joins TRBV20-1 and TRBJ2-1; D is perhaps TRBD2 (5 bases). CDR1 DFQATT and CDR2 SNEGSKA come from the germline V gene (reference sequence). V lost 1 base, J lost 7 bases, and 11 bases lay in between. The CDR3 spans 13 residues.